Listed here is a single T cell receptor beta chain. This record comes from a study of blood T cell repertoires in COVID-19. For the study at large: Donors in the United States, Italy and Spain gave samples during acute or convalescent COVID-19. Nucleic acid was either cDNA or gDNA, and it came from T cells, B-cell-depleted T cells, or PBMCs.

CDR3 length: 11 residues. TCRdb's table, derived via immunoSEQ multiplex PCR, lists solely in-frame clones and lacks some. The sample contains some 340,000 clones, 75% to 90% of which appear only once. The rearrangement uses TRBV21-1 and TRBJ1-5; TRBD1 reflects the table's D call only, with no check against the DNA. TRBV21-1 is flagged as a pseudogene. The sequence was collected from a woman aged 18-29 years with acute or convalescent COVID-19. The sample comprised peripheral blood. CDR3 DNA: TGTGCCAGCAGCAGATTCAGGACCCAGCATTTT. This encodes CASSRFRTQHF.